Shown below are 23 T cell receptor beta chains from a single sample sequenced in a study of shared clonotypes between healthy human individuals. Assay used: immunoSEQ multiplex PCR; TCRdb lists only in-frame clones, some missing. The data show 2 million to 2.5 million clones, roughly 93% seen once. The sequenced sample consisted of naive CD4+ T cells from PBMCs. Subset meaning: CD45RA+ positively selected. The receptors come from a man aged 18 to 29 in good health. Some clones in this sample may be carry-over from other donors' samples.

CDR3 coding DNA: TGTGCCAGCAGCTTAGGTCACTACGGGGGCAACACCGGGGAGCTGTTTTTT. Its translation is CASSLGHYGGNTGELFF. The chain joins TRBV7-9 to TRBJ2-2, with D perhaps TRBD1 or TRBD2 (6 bases each). Trimming cost V 1 base and J 2 bases, with 14 bases left between them. The CDR3 consists of 17 residues. Germline V gene lookup returns CDR1 SEHNR and CDR2 FQNEAQ (reference sequence).

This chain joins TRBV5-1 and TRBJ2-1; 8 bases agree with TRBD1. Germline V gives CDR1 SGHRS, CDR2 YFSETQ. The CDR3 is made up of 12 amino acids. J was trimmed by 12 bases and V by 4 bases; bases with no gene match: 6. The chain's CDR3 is CASSAPGTGQFF. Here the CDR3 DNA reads TGCGCCAGCAGCGCCCCCGGGACAGGGCAGTTCTTC.

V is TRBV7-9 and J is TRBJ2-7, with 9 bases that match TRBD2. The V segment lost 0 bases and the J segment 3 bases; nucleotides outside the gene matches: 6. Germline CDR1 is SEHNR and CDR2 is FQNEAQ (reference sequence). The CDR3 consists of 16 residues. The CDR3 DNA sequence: TGTGCCAGCAGCTTAGCGCATGATAGCGGGAGCTACGAGCAGTACTTC. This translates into CASSLAHDSGSYEQYF.

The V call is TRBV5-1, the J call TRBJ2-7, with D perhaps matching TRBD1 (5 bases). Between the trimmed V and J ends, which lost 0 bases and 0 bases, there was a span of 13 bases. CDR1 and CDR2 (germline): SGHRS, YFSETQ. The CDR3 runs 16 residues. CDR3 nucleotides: TGCGCCAGCAGCTTGGAGCCAGGGCTCAGCTCCTACGAGCAGTACTTC. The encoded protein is CASSLEPGLSSYEQYF. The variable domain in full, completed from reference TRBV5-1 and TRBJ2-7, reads KAGVTQTPRYLIKTRGQQVTLSCSPISGHRSVSWYQQTPGQGLQFLFEYFSETQRNKGNFPGRFSGRQFSNSRSEMNVSTLELGDSALYLCASSLEPGLSSYEQYFGPGTRLTVT.

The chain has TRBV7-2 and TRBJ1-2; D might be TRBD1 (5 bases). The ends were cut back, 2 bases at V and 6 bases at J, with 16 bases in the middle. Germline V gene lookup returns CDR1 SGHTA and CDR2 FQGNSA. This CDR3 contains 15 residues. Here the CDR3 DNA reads TGTGCCAGCAGCTTAAAGACGTCGGGGGAGCATGGCTACACCTTC. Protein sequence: CASSLKTSGEHGYTF.

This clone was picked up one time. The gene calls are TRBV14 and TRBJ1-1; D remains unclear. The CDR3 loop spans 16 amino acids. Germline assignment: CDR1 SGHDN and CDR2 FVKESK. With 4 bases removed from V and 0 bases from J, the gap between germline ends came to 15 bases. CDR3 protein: CASSRHVLELNTEAFF. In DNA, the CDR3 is TGTGCCAGCAGCCGCCATGTGCTGGAGCTGAACACTGAAGCTTTCTTT.

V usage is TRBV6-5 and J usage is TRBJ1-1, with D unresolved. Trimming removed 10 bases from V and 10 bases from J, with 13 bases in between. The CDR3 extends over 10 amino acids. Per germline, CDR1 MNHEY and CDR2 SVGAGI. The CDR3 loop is CATFFVGAFF. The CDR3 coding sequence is TGTGCCACCTTCTTCGTCGGAGCTTTCTTT.

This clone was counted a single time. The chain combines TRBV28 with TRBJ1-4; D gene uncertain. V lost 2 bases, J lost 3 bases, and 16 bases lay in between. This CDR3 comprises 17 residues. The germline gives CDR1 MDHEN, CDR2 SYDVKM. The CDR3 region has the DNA TGTGCCAGCAGTTTACCCGCCCCTATGATGTCTAATGAAAAACTGTTTTTT. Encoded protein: CASSLPAPMMSNEKLFF.

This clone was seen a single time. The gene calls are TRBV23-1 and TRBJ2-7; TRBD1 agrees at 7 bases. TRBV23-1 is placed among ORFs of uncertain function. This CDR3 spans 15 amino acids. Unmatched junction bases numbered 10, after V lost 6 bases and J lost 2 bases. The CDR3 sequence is CASSLGQELTYEQYF. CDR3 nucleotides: TGCGCCAGCAGCCTAGGACAGGAACTCACCTACGAGCAGTACTTC.

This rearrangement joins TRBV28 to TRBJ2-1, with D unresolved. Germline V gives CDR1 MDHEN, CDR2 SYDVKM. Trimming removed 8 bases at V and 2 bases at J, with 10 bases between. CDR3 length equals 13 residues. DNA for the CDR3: TGTGCCAGCGGTCCGGCCCCCTACAATGAGCAGTTCTTC. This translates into CASGPAPYNEQFF.

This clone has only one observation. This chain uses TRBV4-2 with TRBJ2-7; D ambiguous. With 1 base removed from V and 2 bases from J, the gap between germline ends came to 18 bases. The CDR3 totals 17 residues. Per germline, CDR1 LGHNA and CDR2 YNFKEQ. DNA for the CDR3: TGTGCCAGCAGCCAAGCCGGCGGAGCAGCCTTCCCCTACGAGCAGTACTTC. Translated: CASSQAGGAAFPYEQYF.

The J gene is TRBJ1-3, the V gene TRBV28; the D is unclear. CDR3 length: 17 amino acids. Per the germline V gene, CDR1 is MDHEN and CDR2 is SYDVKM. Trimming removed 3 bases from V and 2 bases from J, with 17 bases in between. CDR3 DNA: TGTGCCAGCAGTTTGAGTTTTGTACAGTCAACTGGAAACACCATATATTTT. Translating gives CASSLSFVQSTGNTIYF.

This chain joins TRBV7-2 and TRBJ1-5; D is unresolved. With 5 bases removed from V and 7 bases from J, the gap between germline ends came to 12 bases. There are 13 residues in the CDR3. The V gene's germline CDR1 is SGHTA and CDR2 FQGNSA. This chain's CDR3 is CASSQGLRQPQHF. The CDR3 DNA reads TGTGCCAGCAGCCAAGGACTGCGGCAGCCCCAGCATTTT.

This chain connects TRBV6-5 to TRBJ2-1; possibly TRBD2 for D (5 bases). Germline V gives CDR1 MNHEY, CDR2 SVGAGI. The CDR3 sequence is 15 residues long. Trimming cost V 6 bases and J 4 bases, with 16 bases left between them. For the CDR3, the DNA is TGTGCCAGCAGACAAAGGACTGAGTCGTACAATGAGCAGTTCTTC. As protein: CASRQRTESYNEQFF.

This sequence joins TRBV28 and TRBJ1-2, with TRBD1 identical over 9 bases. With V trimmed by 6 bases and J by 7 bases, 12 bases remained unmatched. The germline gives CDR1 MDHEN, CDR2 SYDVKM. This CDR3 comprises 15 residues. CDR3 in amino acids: CASSPGGQGTGGYTF. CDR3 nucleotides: TGTGCCAGCAGCCCCGGCGGACAGGGGACGGGTGGCTACACCTTC.

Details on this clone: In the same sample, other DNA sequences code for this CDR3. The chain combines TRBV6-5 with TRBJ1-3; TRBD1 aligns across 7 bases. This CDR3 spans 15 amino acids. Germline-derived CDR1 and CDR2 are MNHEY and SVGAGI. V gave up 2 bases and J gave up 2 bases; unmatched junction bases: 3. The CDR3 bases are TGTGCCAGCAGTTACAGTGACAGGGCTGGAAACACCATATATTTT. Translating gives CASSYSDRAGNTIYF.

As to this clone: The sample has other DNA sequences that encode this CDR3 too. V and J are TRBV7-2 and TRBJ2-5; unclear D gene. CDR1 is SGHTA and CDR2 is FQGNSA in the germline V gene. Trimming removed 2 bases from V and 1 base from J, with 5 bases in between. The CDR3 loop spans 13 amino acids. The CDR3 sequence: CASSLYSQETQYF. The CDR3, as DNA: TGTGCCAGCAGCTTATACAGCCAAGAGACCCAGTACTTC. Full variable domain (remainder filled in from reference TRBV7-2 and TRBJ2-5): GAGVSQSPSNKVTEKGKDVELRCDPISGHTALYWYRQSLGQGLEFLIYFQGNSAPDKSGLPSDRFSAERTGGSVSTLTIQRTQQEDSAVYLCASSLYSQETQYFGPGTRLLVL.

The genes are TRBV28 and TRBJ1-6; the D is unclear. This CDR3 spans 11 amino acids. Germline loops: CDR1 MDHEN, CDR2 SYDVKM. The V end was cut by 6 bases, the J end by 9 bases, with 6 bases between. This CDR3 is CASSQISPLHF. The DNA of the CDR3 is TGTGCCAGCAGCCAAATTTCACCCCTCCACTTT.

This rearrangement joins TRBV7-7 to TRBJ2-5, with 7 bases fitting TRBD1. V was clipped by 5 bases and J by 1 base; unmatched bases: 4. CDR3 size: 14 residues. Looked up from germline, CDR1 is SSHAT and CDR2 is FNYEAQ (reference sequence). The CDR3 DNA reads TGTGCCAGCAGCCGGGGACAGACCCAAGAGACCCAGTACTTC. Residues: CASSRGQTQETQYF.

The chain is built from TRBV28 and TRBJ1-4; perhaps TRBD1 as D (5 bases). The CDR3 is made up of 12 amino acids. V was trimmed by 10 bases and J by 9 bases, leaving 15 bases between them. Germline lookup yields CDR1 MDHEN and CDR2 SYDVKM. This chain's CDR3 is CATMGGGQKLFF. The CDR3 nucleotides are TGTGCCACCATGGGTGGGGGACAAAAACTGTTTTTT.

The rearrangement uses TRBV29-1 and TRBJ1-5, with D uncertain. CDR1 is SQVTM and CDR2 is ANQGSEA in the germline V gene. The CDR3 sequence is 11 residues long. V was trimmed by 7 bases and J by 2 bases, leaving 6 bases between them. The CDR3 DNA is TGCAGCGCAGGAGGCAATCAGCCCCAGCATTTT. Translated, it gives CSAGGNQPQHF.

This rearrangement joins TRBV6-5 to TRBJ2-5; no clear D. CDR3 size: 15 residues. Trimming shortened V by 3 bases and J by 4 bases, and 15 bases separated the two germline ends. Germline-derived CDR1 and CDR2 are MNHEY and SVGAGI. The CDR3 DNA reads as TGTGCCAGCAGTTATTCGGTGTTTCGGCCAGAGACCCAGTACTTC. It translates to CASSYSVFRPETQYF.

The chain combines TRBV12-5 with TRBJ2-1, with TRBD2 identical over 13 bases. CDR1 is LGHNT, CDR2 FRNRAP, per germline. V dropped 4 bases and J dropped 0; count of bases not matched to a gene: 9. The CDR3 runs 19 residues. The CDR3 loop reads CASGSASGTSGISYNEQFF. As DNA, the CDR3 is TGTGCTAGTGGTTCCGCTTCCGGGACTAGCGGGATCTCCTACAATGAGCAGTTCTTC.